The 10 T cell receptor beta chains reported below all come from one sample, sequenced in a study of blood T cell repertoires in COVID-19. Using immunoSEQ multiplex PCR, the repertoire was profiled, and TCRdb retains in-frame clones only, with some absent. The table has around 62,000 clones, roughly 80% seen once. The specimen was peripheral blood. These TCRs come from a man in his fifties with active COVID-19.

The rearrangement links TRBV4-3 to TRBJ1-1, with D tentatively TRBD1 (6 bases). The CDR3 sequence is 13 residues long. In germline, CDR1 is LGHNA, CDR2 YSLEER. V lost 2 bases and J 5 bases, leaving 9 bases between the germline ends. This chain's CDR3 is CASSQQDRTEAFF. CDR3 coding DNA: TGCGCCAGCAGCCAACAGGACAGAACTGAAGCTTTCTTT.

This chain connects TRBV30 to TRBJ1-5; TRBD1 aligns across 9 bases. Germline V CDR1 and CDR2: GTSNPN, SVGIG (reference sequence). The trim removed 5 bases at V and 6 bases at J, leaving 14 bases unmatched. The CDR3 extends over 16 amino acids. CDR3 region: CAWSRTGAAVGQPQHF. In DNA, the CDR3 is TGTGCCTGGTCCCGGACAGGGGCCGCCGTAGGTCAGCCCCAGCATTTT.

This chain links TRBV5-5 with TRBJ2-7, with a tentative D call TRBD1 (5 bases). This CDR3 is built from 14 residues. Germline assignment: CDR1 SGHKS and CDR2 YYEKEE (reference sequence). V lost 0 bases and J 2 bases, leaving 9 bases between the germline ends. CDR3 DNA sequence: TGTGCCAGCAGCTTGGCCCCAGGGACCTACGAGCAGTACTTC. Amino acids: CASSLAPGTYEQYF. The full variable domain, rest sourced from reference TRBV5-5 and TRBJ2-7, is DAGVTQSPTHLIKTRGQQVTLRCSPISGHKSVSWYQQVLGQGPQFIFQYYEKEERGRGNFPDRFSARQFPNYSSELNVNALLLGDSALYLCASSLAPGTYEQYFGPGTRLTVT.

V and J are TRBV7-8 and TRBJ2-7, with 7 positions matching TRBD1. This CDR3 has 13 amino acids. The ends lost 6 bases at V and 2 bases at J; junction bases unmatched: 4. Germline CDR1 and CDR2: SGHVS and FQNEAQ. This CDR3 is CASSLQGTYEQYF. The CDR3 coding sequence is TGTGCCAGCAGTCTACAGGGGACCTACGAGCAGTACTTC.

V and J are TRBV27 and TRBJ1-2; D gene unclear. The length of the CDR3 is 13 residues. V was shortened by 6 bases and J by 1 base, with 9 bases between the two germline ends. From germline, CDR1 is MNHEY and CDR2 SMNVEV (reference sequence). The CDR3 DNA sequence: TGTGCCAGCAGACAGAACTTTAACTATGGCTACACCTTC. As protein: CASRQNFNYGYTF.

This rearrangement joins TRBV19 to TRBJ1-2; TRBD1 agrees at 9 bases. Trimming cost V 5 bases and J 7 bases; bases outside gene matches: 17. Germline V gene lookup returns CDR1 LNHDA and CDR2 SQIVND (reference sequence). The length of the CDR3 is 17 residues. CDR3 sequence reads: CASSPHRGQGGLAGYTF. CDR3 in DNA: TGTGCCAGTAGTCCTCACAGGGGGCAGGGGGGATTGGCTGGCTACACCTTC.

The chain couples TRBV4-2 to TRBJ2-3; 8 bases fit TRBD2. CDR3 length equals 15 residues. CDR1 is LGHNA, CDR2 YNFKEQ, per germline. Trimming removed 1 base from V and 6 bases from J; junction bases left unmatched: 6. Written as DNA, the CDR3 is TGTGCCAGCAGCCAAGCTGTCGGGGGGGCCGATACGCAGTATTTT. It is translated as CASSQAVGGADTQYF.

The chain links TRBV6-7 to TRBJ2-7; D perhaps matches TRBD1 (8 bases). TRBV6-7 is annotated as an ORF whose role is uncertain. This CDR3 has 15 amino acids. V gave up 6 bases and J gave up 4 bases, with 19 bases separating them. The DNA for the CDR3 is TGTGCCAGCAGACACCCCGACAGGGGAGGGTACGAGCAGTACTTC. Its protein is CASRHPDRGGYEQYF.

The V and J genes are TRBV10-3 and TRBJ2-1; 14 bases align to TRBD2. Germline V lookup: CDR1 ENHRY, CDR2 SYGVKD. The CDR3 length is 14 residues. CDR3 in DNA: TGTGCTTGCTCGACTAGCGGGGGGGCCTGGGAGCAGTTCTTC. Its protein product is CACSTSGGAWEQFF.

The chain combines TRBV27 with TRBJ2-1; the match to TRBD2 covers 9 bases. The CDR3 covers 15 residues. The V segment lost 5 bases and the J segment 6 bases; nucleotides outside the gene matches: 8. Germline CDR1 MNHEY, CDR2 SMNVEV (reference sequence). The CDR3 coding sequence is TGTGCCAGCAGTCCTAGCGGGATAGGAAGCAATGAGCAGTTCTTC. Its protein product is CASSPSGIGSNEQFF.